This TCR beta chain was recorded in a study of response to subunit inactivated influenza vaccine. This clonotype was found a few times. A single record per CDR3 protein comes from TCRdb applying MiXCR to the RT-PCR reads. This sample has about 570,000 distinct CDR3 sequences, with 11% found just once. There are 14 residues in the CDR3. CDR1 is SGHTA and CDR2 is FQGNSA in the germline V gene. V was shortened by 5 bases and J by 7 bases, with 14 bases between the two germline ends. These data also featured in a second study, about T cells expressing NK-cell markers. According to that study: Synthesis of TCR beta cDNA relied on 5'RACE template switching carrying UMIs. Sorted CD3+CD56+NKG2C+, CD3+CD56+NKG2C- and CD3+CD56-NKG2C+ T cells supplied TCR beta repertoires.

Sequencing was performed on PBMCs from blood, taken on the day of vaccination. This chain links TRBV7-2 with TRBJ1-4; D perhaps matches TRBD1 (5 bases). The receptor was isolated from a man aged 50 to 59 who received an inactivated influenza vaccine. The chain's CDR3 is CASSMGRIPEKLFF. CDR3 sequence (DNA): TGTGCCAGCAGCATGGGACGTATCCCTGAAAAACTGTTTTTT.